One and the same sample provided the 10 T cell receptor beta chains below, sequenced in a study of blood T cell repertoires in COVID-19. Data came from immunoSEQ multiplex PCR; TCRdb stores just in-frame clones and leaves some out. The sample includes roughly 67,000 clones, approximately 84% of them seen just once. Sequencing input: peripheral blood. The receptor source for this set is a man between 50 and 59 years old with active COVID-19.

This clone was counted a single time. The chain joins TRBV6-5 to TRBJ1-3, with 9 bases lining up with TRBD1. This CDR3 is 15 amino acids long. With V trimmed by 8 bases and J by 8 bases, 13 bases remained unmatched. Germline loops: CDR1 MNHEY, CDR2 SVGAGI. For the CDR3, the DNA is TGTGCCAGCTCCAAAGGACAGGGGCGGGGGGACACCATATATTTT. Its protein is CASSKGQGRGDTIYF.

This clone occurred a few times. The chain carries TRBV15 and TRBJ1-1, with D unresolved. Looked up from germline, CDR1 is LNHNV and CDR2 is YYDKDF (reference sequence). CDR3 length equals 14 residues. Trimming left V 0 bases short and J 8 bases short, with 13 bases between. CDR3 sequence (DNA): TGTGCCACCAGCAGAGATTCGGCGGGAGGGGAAGCTTTCTTT. It translates to CATSRDSAGGEAFF.

The rearrangement joins TRBV7-2 to TRBJ2-3; 11 bases are a match to TRBD2. CDR1 SGHTA and CDR2 FQGNSA come from the germline V gene. The CDR3 spans 18 residues. With V trimmed by 4 bases and J by 2 bases, 11 bases remained unmatched. DNA for the CDR3: TGTGCCAGCAGCTCGCTAAAGACTAGCGGGGCGAACACAGATACGCAGTATTTT. It codes for CASSSLKTSGANTDTQYF.

The chain employs TRBV9 and TRBJ2-4; 16 positions match TRBD2. Germline V gene lookup returns CDR1 SGDLS and CDR2 YYNGEE. The CDR3 length is 15 residues. V was clipped by 0 bases and J by 15 bases; unmatched bases: 6. Here the CDR3 reads CASSVGGLAGGSMYF. CDR3 nucleotides: TGTGCCAGCAGCGTAGGGGGACTAGCGGGAGGGTCTATGTACTTC.

The chain joins TRBV2 to TRBJ1-5; D is possibly TRBD1 (6 bases). The CDR3 is 14 amino acids. Trimming took off 2 bases at V and 5 bases at J, with 10 bases between the two ends. CDR1 and CDR2 from the germline V gene are SNHLY and FYNNEI. The CDR3 sequence is CASSERSGDQPQHF. The CDR3 nucleotides are TGTGCCAGCAGTGAACGGTCAGGGGATCAGCCCCAGCATTTT.

The sample holds a few counts of this clone. This chain uses TRBV30 with TRBJ1-1; unclear D gene. Germline CDR1 and CDR2: GTSNPN and SVGIG (reference sequence). With 2 bases removed from V and 4 bases from J, the gap between germline ends came to 11 bases. This CDR3 is built from 13 residues. The CDR3 DNA sequence: TGTGCCTGGAGTTGGGAGGTGGGCACTGAAGCTTTCTTT. This translates into CAWSWEVGTEAFF.

This rearrangement joins TRBV7-9 to TRBJ1-2; tentative D call: TRBD1 (6 bases). This CDR3 comprises 14 residues. The germline CDR1 and CDR2 sequences are SEHNR and FQNEAQ (reference sequence). The V end was cut by 8 bases, the J end by 5 bases, with 18 bases between. CDR3 bases: TGTGCCAGCTCCAGTGGCGGACAGCCTTATGGCTACACCTTC. Translation: CASSSGGQPYGYTF.

V gene TRBV7-2 combines with J gene TRBJ2-3; 8 bases are shared with TRBD2. V trimming: 6 bases; J trimming: 8 bases; junction bases outside the gene matches: 10. The CDR3 consists of 14 residues. Germline loops: CDR1 SGHTA, CDR2 FQGNSA. The DNA for the CDR3 is TGTGCCAGCAGGACGAGCGGGGGAAGTGGTACGCAGTATTTT. Protein: CASRTSGGSGTQYF.

The chain employs TRBV3-1 (or the pseudogene TRBV3-2) and TRBJ2-7; TRBD1 is a possible D gene (6 bases). Germline-derived CDR1 and CDR2 are LGHDT and YNNKEL (reference sequence). Trimming removed 4 bases at V and 4 bases at J, with 14 bases between. This CDR3 comprises 14 residues. The CDR3 loop is CASSPHDRLYEQYF. CDR3 DNA: TGTGCCAGCAGCCCTCATGACAGGCTTTACGAGCAGTACTTC.

The chain couples TRBV6-5 to TRBJ2-5; 11 bases are a match to TRBD2. V lost 6 bases and J lost 5; bases outside the gene matches: 8. The CDR3 extends over 15 amino acids. Germline V gene data show CDR1 as MNHEY and CDR2 as SVGAGI. The DNA of the CDR3 is TGTGCCAGCAGGAAAGGTAGCGGGGGGGCGGAGACCCAGTACTTC. Its protein product is CASRKGSGGAETQYF.